This T cell receptor (beta chain) is drawn from a study of vaccination and CD4 T cells after COVID-19. Study background: Fewer than 10 convalescent patients had mild and one had severe PCR-confirmed SARS-CoV-2 disease.

Of note for this clonotype: Its target is unknown.

Treatment denoted: approximately 11-day PBMC culture with coronavirus spike peptide pools or control peptides (ViraFEST assay). TCRs were sequenced by ViraFEST after antigen-specific T cells had been expanded with peptide pools. The Oncomine TCR Beta short-read assay was applied to DNA of cultured CD4+ T cells. TCRdb called the PCR reads again in MiXCR, with one record for every CDR3 protein. The sample has 15,000 to 20,000 distinct CDR3 sequences, about 55% seen once. The receptor was isolated from a human donor who had recovered from COVID-19. Sequenced sample: CD4+ T cells from blood, cultured in vitro.

CDR3 DNA: TGCAGTGCTAGAGATAGTGTGGGGTCGGGACGGACCTACGAGCAGTACTTC. Translating it yields CSARDSVGSGRTYEQYF. The chain has TRBV20-1 and TRBJ2-7, with D tentatively TRBD1 or TRBD2 (5 bases each). The length of the CDR3 is 17 residues. V lost 0 bases, J lost 2 bases, and 20 bases lay in between. CDR1 is DFQATT, CDR2 SNEGSKA, per germline (reference sequence).